A single sample gave rise to the 29 T cell receptor beta chains below, sequenced in a study of T cell repertoires in cytomegalovirus infection. Using its own MiXCR run on the reads, TCRdb lists one record per CDR3 protein. This sample carries 600,000 to 800,000 distinct CDR3 sequences, about 24% of them seen once, and the ten largest clones take 8%. What was sequenced was CD8+ T cells from PBMCs. The source is a human donor in good health (CMV status not recorded). Some clones in this sample may be carry-over from other donors' samples.

V usage is TRBV14 and J usage is TRBJ1-2; D call uncertain. Per germline, CDR1 SGHDN and CDR2 FVKESK. The CDR3 has 15 amino acids. V was shortened by 0 bases and J by 4 bases, with 12 bases between the two germline ends. In DNA form, the CDR3 reads TGTGCCAGCAGCCAAGATGTGGCCAGAATCTATGGCTACACCTTC. It specifies CASSQDVARIYGYTF.

The V call is TRBV2, the J call TRBJ2-1, with 11 bases matching TRBD2. Trimming cost V 5 bases and J 8 bases; bases outside gene matches: 5. The CDR3 contains 14 residues. Germline CDR1 reads SNHLY; CDR2 reads FYNNEI. DNA for the CDR3: TGTGCCAGCAGTATAGCGGGGGGGCACGATGAGCAGTTCTTC. This gives the protein CASSIAGGHDEQFF.

This clonotype was observed at least ten times. The chain carries TRBV7-9 and TRBJ2-2; the D gene is possibly TRBD2 (6 bases). CDR1 is SEHNR, CDR2 FQNEAQ, per germline (reference sequence). The V gene lost 5 bases and the J gene lost 1 base, with 14 bases spanning the gap. CDR3 length equals 16 residues. The CDR3 sequence is CASSPAAGRNTGELFF. CDR3 DNA: TGTGCCAGCAGCCCGGCGGCGGGGCGGAACACCGGGGAGCTGTTTTTT.

A few counts support this clonotype. CDR3 DNA: TGCAGTGCTAGATGGACATACACTAATGAAAAACTGTTTTTT. As protein: CSARWTYTNEKLFF. V gene TRBV20-1 combines with J gene TRBJ1-4; maybe TRBD1 (5 bases). Trimming took off 2 bases at V and 2 bases at J, with 9 bases between the two ends. This CDR3 spans 14 amino acids. From germline, CDR1 is DFQATT and CDR2 SNEGSKA (reference sequence).

This clonotype was recorded at least ten times. The rearrangement links TRBV25-1 to TRBJ2-3; a possible D gene is TRBD1 (5 bases). This CDR3 has 14 residues. Trimming took 0 bases from V and 1 from J, leaving 5 bases between them. Germline values: CDR1 MGHDK, CDR2 SYGVNS. CDR3 in DNA: TGTGCCAGCAGTGAATACAGGGGCACAGATACGCAGTATTTT. Its protein is CASSEYRGTDTQYF.

This clonotype came up many times. The chain recombines TRBV19 with TRBJ2-7, with D perhaps assigned TRBD1 or TRBD2 (5 bases each). This CDR3 is built from 13 residues. Trimming removed 8 bases from V and 3 bases from J, with 14 bases in between. CDR1 and CDR2 from the germline V gene are LNHDA and SQIVND (reference sequence). The CDR3 coding sequence is TGTGCCAGTTCGCAGGGAGAGGGCTACGAGCAGTACGTC. Residues: CASSQGEGYEQYV.

This clonotype was detected ten times or more. The rearrangement uses TRBV7-2 and TRBJ1-2; D not resolved. The V gene's germline CDR1 is SGHTA and CDR2 FQGNSA. The CDR3 covers 15 residues. The V end was cut by 2 bases, the J end by 4 bases, with 14 bases between. CDR3 protein: CASSLLGHVLYGYTF. Here the CDR3 DNA reads TGTGCCAGCAGCTTACTGGGCCACGTCCTCTATGGCTACACCTTC.

The CDR3 DNA reads as TGCAGTGCTAGAGATTTGGGTCTTGGCGAGCGGGGGGGCGGTGAGCAGTTCTTC. Amino acids: CSARDLGLGERGGGEQFF. The J gene is TRBJ2-1, the V gene TRBV20-1; 10 nucleotides agree with TRBD2. Germline CDR1 is DFQATT and CDR2 is SNEGSKA (reference sequence). J gave up 9 bases and V 0 bases, and 17 bases lay outside the gene matches. The CDR3 extends over 18 amino acids.

This clonotype was picked up a small number of times. The chain combines TRBV5-6 with TRBJ1-2; D is perhaps TRBD1 (6 bases). The CDR3 is 14 residues long. The ends were cut back, 4 bases at V and 4 bases at J, with 14 bases in the middle. Germline values: CDR1 SGHDT, CDR2 YYEEEE. CDR3 sequence: CASSPGRQVYGYTF. The CDR3 nucleotides are TGTGCCAGCAGCCCCGGGCGACAGGTCTATGGCTACACCTTC.

This clonotype came up many times. The gene calls are TRBV7-8 and TRBJ2-3; D is undetermined. Trimming took off 5 bases at V and 0 bases at J, with 18 bases between the two ends. The CDR3 is made up of 17 amino acids. Germline V lookup: CDR1 SGHVS, CDR2 FQNEAQ. Here the CDR3 reads CASSPSYPGASTDTQYF. The DNA for the CDR3 is TGTGCCAGCAGCCCATCTTATCCGGGCGCTAGCACAGATACGCAGTATTTT.

This clonotype came up a few times. This chain joins TRBV19 and TRBJ2-5, with D perhaps assigned TRBD1 or TRBD2 (6 bases each). The germline gives CDR1 LNHDA, CDR2 SQIVND (reference sequence). V lost 4 bases to trimming and J lost 5 bases, with 14 bases between them. The CDR3 contains 14 residues. The CDR3 protein is CASSNLGGLETQYF. CDR3 in DNA: TGTGCCAGTAGTAATCTTGGGGGGCTGGAGACCCAGTACTTC.

The V call is TRBV5-1, the J call TRBJ2-1, with 8 bases aligning to TRBD1. Germline CDR1 is SGHRS and CDR2 is YFSETQ. The CDR3 sequence is 19 residues long. After removal of 4 bases from V and 2 bases from J, the junction contained 17 bases not matched to a gene. The CDR3: CASSEVGLDRGSTYNEQFF. As DNA, the CDR3 is TGCGCCAGCAGCGAGGTTGGATTAGACAGGGGATCCACCTACAATGAGCAGTTCTTC.

This chain connects TRBV28 to TRBJ2-7; D unclear. The germline V and J ends were trimmed by 5 bases and 3 bases, with 14 bases remaining between them. CDR3 length equals 14 residues. The germline V gene has CDR1 MDHEN and CDR2 SYDVKM. The CDR3 coding sequence is TGTGCCAGCAGTGGGAACAGAGTCCTCTACGAGCAGTACGTC. It translates to CASSGNRVLYEQYV.

This clonotype was seen a handful of times. The chain couples TRBV7-4 to TRBJ1-1, with 7 positions matching TRBD1. CDR3 size: 14 residues. Germline lookup yields CDR1 SGHVT and CDR2 SQSDAQ. V shed 5 bases, J shed 4 bases, and the junction held 7 bases outside the gene matches. The CDR3 DNA sequence: TGTGCCAGCAGCACACAGGGGCAAGGCACTGAAGCTTTCTTT. It is translated as CASSTQGQGTEAFF.

Remarks on this clonotype: This may come from a read error, since a much larger clone is one base off. The chain uses TRBV7-6 and TRBJ1-5; no firm D call. V lost 2 bases, J lost 5 bases, and 22 bases lay in between. This CDR3 region has 18 residues. CDR1 is SGHVS and CDR2 is FNYEAQ in the germline V gene. The CDR3 loop is CASSLYFQAGQRDQPQHF. CDR3 in DNA: TGTGCCAGCAGCTTATACTTCCAGGCAGGCCAGAGGGATCAGCCCCAGCATTTT.

This clonotype has a count of ten or more. The V gene is TRBV12-3 or TRBV12-4, the J gene TRBJ2-7; no firm D call. The CDR3 extends over 13 amino acids. Trimming removed 5 bases from V and 1 base from J, with 9 bases in between. This CDR3 reads CASSHPESYEQYF. The CDR3 nucleotides read TGTGCCAGCAGTCACCCAGAGTCCTACGAGCAGTACTTC.

This clonotype was seen many times. The J gene is TRBJ2-4, the V gene TRBV28; D ambiguous. Trimming shortened V by 5 bases and J by 0 bases, and 11 bases separated the two germline ends. Germline CDR1 and CDR2: MDHEN and SYDVKM. The CDR3 is made up of 15 amino acids. This CDR3 reads CASSPGPKAKNIQYF. The CDR3 DNA is TGTGCCAGCAGTCCCGGACCGAAAGCCAAAAACATTCAGTACTTC.

This clonotype was counted at least ten times. The gene calls are TRBV7-2 and TRBJ1-1; TRBD1 matches 7 bases. Trimming cost V 6 bases and J 3 bases; bases outside gene matches: 7. The CDR3 is 14 residues long. Germline CDR1 SGHTA, CDR2 FQGNSA. CDR3 nucleotides: TGTGCCAGCAGTGAGGGGGACAGTTACACTGAAGCTTTCTTT. Residues: CASSEGDSYTEAFF. The variable domain in full, completed from reference TRBV7-2 and TRBJ1-1, reads GAGVSQSPSNKVTEKGKDVELRCDPISGHTALYWYRQSLGQGLEFLIYFQGNSAPDKSGLPSDRFSAERTGGSVSTLTIQRTQQEDSAVYLCASSEGDSYTEAFFGQGTRLTVV.

The rearrangement uses TRBV15 and TRBJ2-7, with D maybe TRBD1 (5 bases). Germline assignment: CDR1 LNHNV and CDR2 YYDKDF (reference sequence). The ends were cut back, 2 bases at V and 4 bases at J, with 12 bases in the middle. The CDR3 spans 14 residues. The CDR3 protein is CATSRSPDSYEQYV. The CDR3 DNA reads TGTGCCACCAGCAGATCTCCCGACAGTTACGAGCAGTACGTC.

This rearrangement joins TRBV6-2 or TRBV6-3 to TRBJ2-5, with 7 bases aligning to TRBD1. This CDR3 spans 12 amino acids. Germline values: CDR1 MNHEY, CDR2 SVGEGT. The junction had 3 bases not matched to a gene; V was cut back by 9 bases and J by 2 bases. The CDR3, as DNA: TGTGCCAGTGACAGGGATCAAGAGACCCAGTACTTC. Protein sequence: CASDRDQETQYF.

The chain joins TRBV27 to TRBJ1-1; the D gene is possibly TRBD1 (6 bases). Germline loops: CDR1 MNHEY, CDR2 SMNVEV (reference sequence). Trimming stripped 2 bases from V and 0 bases from J, with 16 bases between. CDR3 length: 17 amino acids. The CDR3 here is CASSLGSGGGMNTEAFF. Here the CDR3 DNA reads TGTGCCAGCAGTTTAGGGTCCGGGGGCGGGATGAACACTGAAGCTTTCTTT.

The sample holds many counts of this clonotype. CDR3 residues: CASRPLLARRDPDTQYF. In DNA form, the CDR3 reads TGTGCCAGCAGACCCCTTTTGGCCCGGAGAGACCCAGATACGCAGTATTTT. This chain connects TRBV12-3 or TRBV12-4 to TRBJ2-3; no firm D call. V lost 6 bases, J lost 4 bases, and 23 bases lay in between. This CDR3 has 17 amino acids.

This clonotype was counted only a few times. This chain's CDR3 is CASSQDAGQKNIQYF. CDR3 in DNA: TGCGCCAGCAGCCAAGATGCGGGACAGAAAAACATTCAGTACTTC. The genes are TRBV4-3 and TRBJ2-4, with D possibly matching TRBD1 (7 bases). V dropped 0 bases and J dropped 4 bases, with 10 bases sitting between them. Germline CDR1 is LGHNA and CDR2 is YSLEER. CDR3 length: 15 amino acids.

The genes are TRBV2 and TRBJ1-1, with a weak D call TRBD1 (6 bases). V lost 7 bases, J lost 7 bases, and 13 bases lay in between. Germline V CDR1 and CDR2: SNHLY, FYNNEI. The CDR3 has 12 residues. CDR3 sequence reads: CASKGTIHEAFF. The CDR3 DNA reads TGTGCCAGCAAGGGGACAATACATGAAGCTTTCTTT.

The chain joins TRBV29-1 to TRBJ1-2; no reliable D call. CDR1 is SQVTM and CDR2 is ANQGSEA in the germline V gene. The CDR3 runs to 11 residues. V was clipped by 6 bases and J by 8 bases, with 13 bases between them. The CDR3 loop reads CSVYEGSGYTF. The CDR3 nucleotides are TGCAGCGTCTACGAAGGTAGCGGCTACACCTTC.

The rearrangement joins TRBV6-6 to TRBJ1-1, with TRBD1 as a possible D gene (5 bases). CDR1 MNHNY and CDR2 SVGAGI come from the germline V gene (reference sequence). The V and J ends lost 11 bases and 1 base respectively, with 11 bases between them. This CDR3 spans 12 amino acids. The chain's CDR3 is CAAGRSNTEAFF. Here the CDR3 DNA reads TGTGCCGCGGGACGGTCGAACACTGAAGCTTTCTTT.

The sample holds a few counts of this clonotype. The gene calls are TRBV20-1 and TRBJ1-1; the D is unclear. The CDR3 contains 12 residues. In germline, CDR1 is DFQATT, CDR2 SNEGSKA (reference sequence). V gave up 3 bases and J gave up 4 bases, with 9 bases separating them. The CDR3 protein is CSASPEGTEAFF. The CDR3 nucleotides read TGCAGTGCTAGTCCTGAGGGCACTGAAGCTTTCTTT.

Ten or more counts support this clonotype. No DNA is shown, since the ends of the CDR3 on it are uncertain; the CDR3 is the one TCRdb lists. The chain joins TRBV12-3 or TRBV12-4 to TRBJ1-2; the DNA was not compared with TRBD1, the D call given in the table. The CDR3 spans 15 residues, counting both ends. The chain's CDR3 is CASSFLAGGSDGYTF.

This clonotype was seen ten or more times. The rearrangement joins TRBV29-1 to TRBJ2-2, with D tentatively TRBD2 (6 bases). Trimming took off 3 bases at V and 7 bases at J, with 9 bases between the two ends. The CDR3 contains 12 residues. Per the germline V gene, CDR1 is SQVTM and CDR2 is ANQGSEA. Here the CDR3 DNA reads TGCAGCGTTGAGGGCGGGGTCGGGGAGCTGTTTTTT. Residues: CSVEGGVGELFF.